This TCR beta chain was profiled in a study of shared clonotypes between healthy human individuals. Study-wide results and limits: Shared across several donors were around 5% of the naive CD4 clonotypes. Measured sharing among donors was expected to vary with sequencing depth.

Adults of Caucasian background living in Nashville, Tennessee made up all donors. This CDR3 contains 13 residues. Per germline, CDR1 MNHEY and CDR2 SVGAGI. The V gene lost 4 bases and the J gene lost 2 bases, with 6 bases spanning the gap. A word on this clone: The target antigen is unknown.

How the authors handled the data: Sequence data from immunoSEQ were junction-only and lacked quality scores; consequently, filtering differed. Data came from immunoSEQ multiplex PCR; TCRdb stores just in-frame clones and leaves some out. The V and J calls and clone size were taken over from that table, and D and trimming were inferred from the DNA. The sample lists roughly 2.5 million clones; approximately 90% were seen once. This chain uses TRBV6-5 with TRBJ2-1; D remains unclear. The TCR comes from a man aged 18 to 29 in good health. The sequencing sample was made of naive CD4+ T cells sorted from blood. Noted subset: CD45RA+ positively selected. The CDR3, as DNA: TGTGCCAGCAGTTCTGGGCCCTACAATGAGCAGTTCTTC. It translates to CASSSGPYNEQFF.